This T cell receptor (beta chain) was observed in a study of molecular identifiers for immune sequencing clone quantification. Study-wide points: Spiked-in Jurkat TCR RNA corresponding to one cell was reported as detectable against approximately 930,000 naive cells.

This clonotype was seen a few times. Antigen: not known. As previously described, bulk TCR libraries were made using listed TCR primers. TCRdb used MiXCR to reprocess the PCR reads, holding one entry per CDR3 protein. The sample has around 460,000 distinct CDR3 sequences; about 26% are singletons. Between roughly 17,000 and 1,000,000 sorted cells, with 10%, 30% or 50% RNA, yielded naive CD8 libraries. Sequenced sample: naive CD8+ T cells from blood, with Jurkat cell RNA spiked in. Subset reported: FACS-sorted CD8+CD4-CCR7+CD45RA+ naive T cells. This TCR came from a human donor in good health. Some libraries in this study had Jurkat cell RNA spiked in.

DNA of the CDR3: TGTGCCAGCAAGCAAACCGGGACTGAAGCTTTCTTT. It is translated as CASKQTGTEAFF. The chain uses TRBV25-1 and TRBJ1-1; D call uncertain. There are 12 residues in the CDR3. Trimming left V 7 bases short and J 5 bases short, with 11 bases between. Germline CDR1 reads MGHDK; CDR2 reads SYGVNS.